These 28 T cell receptor beta chains were sequenced from one sample in a study of cytomegalovirus exposure and HLA in healthy donors. The PCR contained 60 Vbeta and 13 Jbeta primers. This table comes from immunoSEQ multiplex PCR, and its TCRdb copy is limited to in-frame clones, with some not included. The table shows 150,000 to 200,000 clones, with around 78% occurring only once. The sample consisted of PBMCs. All receptors come from a young woman in good health and CMV-seropositive.

This clone was detected only a few times. This chain links TRBV5-6 with TRBJ2-1; 10 bases are shared with TRBD1. Trimming took 5 bases from V and 3 from J; bases not matched to a gene: 8. CDR1 and CDR2 (germline): SGHDT, YYEEEE. The CDR3 is made up of 16 amino acids. The CDR3 is CASSIVGQGFYNEQFF. CDR3 DNA: TGTGCCAGCAGTATAGTGGGACAGGGGTTCTACAATGAGCAGTTCTTC.

This clone appeared a few times. V gene TRBV6-1 combines with J gene TRBJ1-2; D gene ambiguous. This CDR3 contains 14 residues. From germline, CDR1 is MNHNS and CDR2 SASEGT. V was trimmed by 2 bases and J by 2 bases, leaving 9 bases between them. The CDR3 bases are TGTGCCAGCAGTGAATACGGAGGGAACTATGGCTACACCTTC. Translation gives CASSEYGGNYGYTF.

Only a few counts were recorded for this clone. The chain has TRBV18 and TRBJ1-1; TRBD1 aligns across 7 bases. CDR1 is KGHSH and CDR2 is LQKENI in the germline V gene. The CDR3 is 12 amino acids. Trimming took 5 bases from V and 8 from J; bases not matched to a gene: 5. CDR3 DNA sequence: TGTGCCAGCTCAGCCGGACAGGTAGAAGCTTTCTTT. Translating gives CASSAGQVEAFF.

The rearrangement links TRBV5-1 to TRBJ2-2, with TRBD2 as a possible D gene (7 bases). Trimming pared 4 bases from V and 4 bases from J, leaving 17 bases between. Germline V gene sequence: CDR1 SGHRS, CDR2 YFSETQ. This CDR3 has 16 residues. Here the CDR3 reads CASSPMGASGTGELFF. In nucleotides, the CDR3 is TGCGCCAGCAGCCCGATGGGGGCTAGCGGCACCGGGGAGCTGTTTTTT.

This clone was observed a few times. The V and J genes are TRBV4-1 and TRBJ1-2, with TRBD1 matching over 7 bases. J gave up 3 bases and V 1 base, and 5 bases lay outside the gene matches. Germline V gene sequence: CDR1 MGHRA, CDR2 YSYEKL. There are 15 residues in the CDR3. The CDR3 sequence is CASSQVHGTDYGYTF. As DNA, the CDR3 is TGCGCCAGCAGCCAAGTGCACGGGACAGACTATGGCTACACCTTC.

This clone was seen a single time. V is TRBV15 and J is TRBJ1-4; D not resolved. This CDR3 is 12 amino acids long. Trimming took off 0 bases at V and 10 bases at J, with 6 bases between the two ends. Germline values: CDR1 LNHNV, CDR2 YYDKDF (reference sequence). CDR3 sequence reads: CATSRDAGKLFF. CDR3 DNA: TGTGCCACCAGCAGAGACGCAGGAAAACTGTTTTTT. Combining the CDR3 with reference TRBV15 and TRBJ1-4 gives the whole variable domain DAMVIQNPRYQVTQFGKPVTLSCSQTLNHNVMYWYQQKSSQAPKLLFHYYDKDFNNEADTPDNFQSRRPNTSFCFLDIRSPGLGDTAMYLCATSRDAGKLFFGSGTQLSVL.

The rearrangement uses TRBV11-2 and TRBJ1-2; 7 bases are a match to TRBD1. V gave up 0 bases and J gave up 2 bases; unmatched junction bases: 12. This CDR3 is 18 amino acids long. Germline CDR1 is SGHAT and CDR2 is FQNNGV. CDR3 in amino acids: CASSLDWWIGGENYGYTF. The CDR3 DNA follows: TGTGCCAGCAGCTTAGATTGGTGGATAGGGGGCGAAAACTATGGCTACACCTTC.

V usage is TRBV21-1 and J usage is TRBJ1-5. TRBV21-1 corresponds to a pseudogene. This CDR3 region has 21 residues. For the CDR3, the DNA is TGTGCCAGCAGCCTACCGGGGGTCCCAACGGAAAACAGAGATAGCAATCAGCCCCAGCATTTT. Translated, it gives CASSLPGVPTENRDSNQPQHF.

In its sample, this clone was seen a few times. The rearrangement uses TRBV6-1 and TRBJ2-7; no clear D. This CDR3 spans 11 amino acids. Trimming pared 5 bases from V and 1 base from J, leaving 3 bases between. Germline CDR1 is MNHNS and CDR2 is SASEGT. The CDR3 DNA reads as TGTGCCAGCAGTCCTTCCTACGAGCAGTACTTC. This sequence encodes CASSPSYEQYF.

The V gene is TRBV7-2, the J gene TRBJ1-2; a weak D match, TRBD1 (5 bases). V dropped 3 bases and J dropped 8 bases, with 19 bases sitting between them. Germline CDR1 SGHTA, CDR2 FQGNSA. CDR3 size: 15 residues. The CDR3 sequence: CASSFGLGRDAGYTF. Here the CDR3 DNA reads TGTGCCAGCAGCTTTGGGCTTGGCAGGGATGCAGGCTACACCTTC.

The chain uses TRBV6-1 and TRBJ2-7; 8 positions agree with TRBD2. The length of the CDR3 is 11 residues. Germline trimming cut 6 bases from V and 11 bases from J; bases unmatched to any gene: 6. The germline V gene encodes CDR1 MNHNS and CDR2 SASEGT. The CDR3 coding sequence is TGTGCCAGCAGGAGCGCCGGGAGGGAGTACTTC. It is translated as CASRSAGREYF.

The chain uses TRBV30 and TRBJ1-2; TRBD1 matches at 10 bases. Germline CDR1 GTSNPN, CDR2 SVGIG (reference sequence). CDR3 length equals 14 residues. Losses at the gene ends were 4 bases for V and 8 bases for J; bases not matched to a gene: 10. This CDR3 is CAWTQDRGIGGYTF. The CDR3 DNA reads TGTGCCTGGACCCAGGACAGGGGGATAGGAGGCTACACCTTC.

V usage is TRBV29-1 and J usage is TRBJ2-7, with D hard to call. The V and J ends lost 4 bases and 3 bases respectively, with 13 bases between them. The CDR3 totals 13 residues. Germline-derived CDR1 and CDR2 are SQVTM and ANQGSEA. The DNA of the CDR3 is TGCAGCGTTGGCCCGGCGCCGGGCTACGAGCAGTACTTC. This encodes CSVGPAPGYEQYF.

The chain carries TRBV11-3 and TRBJ2-5; D is unclear. V shed 4 bases and J shed 8 bases, with 20 bases lying between them. The CDR3 is made up of 15 amino acids. CDR1 SGHNT and CDR2 YENEEA come from the germline V gene. For the CDR3, the DNA is TGTGCCAGCAGCTCATCAATTGACAAACACGAAACCCAGTACTTC. It specifies CASSSSIDKHETQYF.

This sequence joins TRBV11-2 and TRBJ1-1, with 7 bases lining up with TRBD1. V lost 5 bases, J lost 3 bases, and 9 bases stayed unmatched. Germline CDR1 SGHAT, CDR2 FQNNGV. The CDR3 has 15 amino acids. CDR3 DNA sequence: TGTGCCAGCAGCCGTTCCGGGGGACAGTACACTGAAGCTTTCTTT. Translated: CASSRSGGQYTEAFF.

The chain is built from TRBV5-1 and TRBJ1-1; D remains unclear. CDR3 size: 14 residues. Per the germline V gene, CDR1 is SGHRS and CDR2 is YFSETQ. Trimming removed 4 bases from V and 1 base from J, with 11 bases in between. As DNA, the CDR3 is TGCGCCAGCAGCGATCAAACCGGGAACACTGAAGCTTTCTTT. Its translation is CASSDQTGNTEAFF.

This chain connects TRBV28 to TRBJ2-7; 13 nucleotides line up with TRBD2. J lost 7 bases, V lost 7 bases, and 7 bases had no gene match. Germline CDR1 MDHEN, CDR2 SYDVKM. The CDR3 extends over 14 amino acids. The CDR3 is CASKKPGLAGEQYF. The CDR3 DNA sequence: TGTGCCAGCAAGAAACCGGGACTAGCGGGAGAGCAGTACTTC.

The J gene is TRBJ1-1, the V gene TRBV6-4; D possibly corresponds to TRBD1 (5 bases). Trimming shortened V by 6 bases and J by 1 base, and 9 bases separated the two germline ends. Per the germline V gene, CDR1 is MRHNA and CDR2 is SNTAGT. This CDR3 contains 13 residues. The CDR3 protein is CASRKGKNTEAFF. For the CDR3, the DNA is TGTGCCAGCAGGAAGGGGAAGAACACTGAAGCTTTCTTT.

V and J are TRBV7-2 and TRBJ1-1, with unresolved D. The ends were cut back, 1 base at V and 3 bases at J, with 6 bases in the middle. CDR1 is SGHTA and CDR2 is FQGNSA in the germline V gene. This CDR3 has 13 residues. CDR3 in DNA: TGTGCCAGCAGCTTAGACAGTCACACTGAAGCTTTCTTT. Residues: CASSLDSHTEAFF.

This clone occurred once. V and J are TRBV18 and TRBJ2-7, with D tentatively TRBD1 (6 bases). This CDR3 is built from 18 residues. Between the trimmed V and J ends, which lost 3 bases and 0 bases, there was a span of 21 bases. Looked up from germline, CDR1 is KGHSH and CDR2 is LQKENI. The CDR3, as DNA: TGTGCCAGCTCACCTACTATCGACAGGCCAGAAAGCTCCTACGAGCAGTACTTC. As protein: CASSPTIDRPESSYEQYF.

This chain links TRBV7-2 with TRBJ1-1; D is perhaps TRBD1 (6 bases). The V end lost 0 bases, the J end lost 6 bases, and 11 bases lay between the germline ends. CDR3 length: 14 amino acids. CDR1 is SGHTA and CDR2 is FQGNSA in the germline V gene. CDR3 DNA: TGTGCCAGCAGCTTAGCCAGGGGTCAGTCTGAAGCTTTCTTT. It encodes CASSLARGQSEAFF.

V is TRBV9 and J is TRBJ1-3; tentative D call: TRBD1 (6 bases). The CDR3 extends over 18 amino acids. The V gene's germline CDR1 is SGDLS and CDR2 YYNGEE. V was pared by 0 bases and J by 6 bases, with 22 bases between. CDR3 coding DNA: TGTGCCAGCAGCGTAGCGACATGGGTACCAGGGGAAGAAAACACCATATATTTT. It is translated as CASSVATWVPGEENTIYF.

V usage is TRBV19 and J usage is TRBJ2-7; maybe TRBD1 (6 bases). This CDR3 spans 14 amino acids. The V gene lost 4 bases and the J gene lost 2 bases, with 12 bases spanning the gap. CDR1 and CDR2 (germline): LNHDA, SQIVND (reference sequence). The CDR3 here is CASSTTGLPYEQYF. The DNA of the CDR3 is TGTGCCAGTAGTACCACAGGGCTCCCCTACGAGCAGTACTTC.

The V and J genes are TRBV28 and TRBJ2-7, with D possibly being TRBD2 (7 bases). The V end was cut by 3 bases, the J end by 2 bases, with 14 bases between. This CDR3 is 15 amino acids long. CDR1 is MDHEN, CDR2 SYDVKM, per germline. The CDR3: CASSFGGSGAYEQYF. The CDR3 coding sequence is TGTGCCAGCAGTTTCGGGGGGTCAGGGGCCTACGAGCAGTACTTC.

As to this clone: At one of its ends the junction is not consistent with the germline gene, which may arise from a read error. The chain combines TRBV7-9 with TRBJ2-7; 8 nucleotides line up with TRBD1. The CDR3 is 13 amino acids. Per the germline V gene, CDR1 is SEHNR and CDR2 is FQNEAQ (reference sequence). The CDR3 DNA follows: TGTGCCAGCAGCCTAACCGGTCAGGACAGGGCATCCTTC. This translates into CASSLTGQDRASF.

V and J are TRBV15 and TRBJ1-2; TRBD1 aligns across 7 bases. V lost 5 bases, J lost 3 bases, and 9 bases stayed unmatched. This CDR3 spans 15 amino acids. CDR1 is LNHNV and CDR2 is YYDKDF in the germline V gene (reference sequence). DNA for the CDR3: TGTGCCACCAGCCGTCCAGGGGGAATAGACTATGGCTACACCTTC. Encoded protein: CATSRPGGIDYGYTF.

In this sample, this clone turned up a few times. V gene TRBV20-1 combines with J gene TRBJ2-2; perhaps TRBD1 as D (5 bases). Germline V gene data show CDR1 as DFQATT and CDR2 as SNEGSKA (reference sequence). Between the trimmed V and J ends, which lost 4 bases and 6 bases, there was a span of 6 bases. This CDR3 is 11 amino acids long. The CDR3 sequence is CSATGSGELFF. CDR3 sequence (DNA): TGCAGTGCTACAGGGTCCGGGGAGCTGTTTTTT.

This chain uses TRBV25-1 with TRBJ1-2, with TRBD1 identical over 8 bases. CDR3 length: 15 amino acids. The germline CDR1 and CDR2 sequences are MGHDK and SYGVNS. Germline trimming cut 5 bases from V and 5 bases from J; bases unmatched to any gene: 10. The CDR3 loop reads CASSSLLQGEYGYTF. CDR3 in DNA: TGTGCCAGCAGTTCTCTCCTACAGGGGGAGTATGGCTACACCTTC.